These 20 T cell receptor beta chains share one sample of origin, sequenced in a study of CD8+ T cells in alopecia areata. Treatment denoted: oral pan-JAK inhibitor, 5-10 mg twice daily. Researchers gathered lesional scalp punch biopsies and peripheral blood from patients with alopecia areata. RNA, once extracted, was reverse transcribed into cDNA for use as the sequencing template. Measured with immunoSEQ multiplex PCR; TCRdb has only the in-frame clones, and not every one. The sample lists some 4,200 clones; roughly 60% were seen once. Sequences were derived from skin, sampled at week 4, from a patient treated with tofacitinib. These receptors all come from a human donor with alopecia areata.

The chain recombines TRBV28 with TRBJ2-7; the D is unclear. Germline V CDR1 and CDR2: MDHEN, SYDVKM. The V gene lost 1 base and the J gene lost 2 bases, with 9 bases spanning the gap. This CDR3 has 14 residues. The CDR3 nucleotides are TGTGCCAGCAGTTTATTCGCCGGCACCTACGAGCAGTACTTC. Translated, it gives CASSLFAGTYEQYF.

This clone was seen a handful of times. The rearrangement joins TRBV6-1 to TRBJ1-6, with a tentative D call TRBD1 (5 bases). This CDR3 contains 14 residues. V gave up 4 bases and J gave up 9 bases, with 13 bases separating them. Germline V gene lookup returns CDR1 MNHNS and CDR2 SASEGT. CDR3 in amino acids: CASSVSRDVSPLHF. The CDR3 nucleotides are TGTGCCAGCAGTGTGAGCAGGGATGTTTCACCCCTCCACTTT.

The chain uses TRBV7-2 and TRBJ1-2; 7 nucleotides agree with TRBD1. Per the germline V gene, CDR1 is SGHTA and CDR2 is FQGNSA. The ends lost 2 bases at V and 8 bases at J; junction bases unmatched: 11. The CDR3 totals 15 residues. CDR3 sequence (DNA): TGTGCCAGCAGCTTATCTCCCCAAGGGGGCGGAGGCTACACCTTC. Residues: CASSLSPQGGGGYTF.

This clone turned up a few times. This chain joins TRBV30 and TRBJ1-2; TRBD1 matches 9 bases. The junction had 3 bases not matched to a gene; V was cut back by 1 base and J by 6 bases. Germline V CDR1 and CDR2: GTSNPN, SVGIG (reference sequence). This CDR3 has 13 residues. The DNA of the CDR3 is TGTGCCTGGAGTGAGGACAGGGGAAATGGCTACACCTTC. It yields the protein CAWSEDRGNGYTF.

The chain combines TRBV29-1 with TRBJ2-7, with TRBD2 identical over 8 bases. This CDR3 is built from 11 residues. V lost 5 bases to trimming and J lost 6 bases; unmatched junction nucleotides: 3. Per germline, CDR1 SQVTM and CDR2 ANQGSEA. Here the CDR3 DNA reads TGCAGCGTTAAAGCGGGGGTCGAGCAGTACTTC. This gives the protein CSVKAGVEQYF.

This clone came up once. V and J are TRBV15 and TRBJ1-5, with TRBD1 identical over 10 bases. Trimming removed 4 bases from V and 3 bases from J; junction bases left unmatched: 3. The length of the CDR3 is 15 residues. CDR1 is LNHNV and CDR2 is YYDKDF in the germline V gene (reference sequence). This chain's CDR3 is CATSTGTGDNQPQHF. CDR3 sequence (DNA): TGTGCCACCAGCACCGGGACAGGGGACAATCAGCCCCAGCATTTT.

This chain links TRBV5-1 with TRBJ2-3; TRBD2 agrees at 9 bases. Looked up from germline, CDR1 is SGHRS and CDR2 is YFSETQ. The CDR3 runs to 15 residues. J gave up 1 base and V 3 bases, and 3 bases lay outside the gene matches. CDR3 protein: CASSYRTSGTDTQYF. In nucleotides, the CDR3 is TGCGCCAGCAGCTACCGGACTAGCGGCACAGATACGCAGTATTTT. Supplemented by reference TRBV5-1 and TRBJ2-3, the full variable domain reads KAGVTQTPRYLIKTRGQQVTLSCSPISGHRSVSWYQQTPGQGLQFLFEYFSETQRNKGNFPGRFSGRQFSNSRSEMNVSTLELGDSALYLCASSYRTSGTDTQYFGPGTRLTVL.

The rearrangement joins TRBV2 to TRBJ1-5, with D possibly TRBD1 on 6 matching bases. The length of the CDR3 is 14 residues. V lost 3 bases and J lost 7, with 13 bases in between. Germline V CDR1 and CDR2: SNHLY, FYNNEI. The CDR3 nucleotides read TGTGCCAGCAGTGACAGGGGAAAGGAACAGCCCCAGCATTTT. Translation: CASSDRGKEQPQHF.

The chain combines TRBV10-1 with TRBJ2-1, with D possibly being TRBD1 (5 bases). The CDR3 runs to 14 residues. Germline V gives CDR1 WNHNN, CDR2 SYGVQD (reference sequence). The germline V and J ends were trimmed by 0 bases and 9 bases, with 12 bases remaining between them. CDR3 nucleotide sequence: TGCGCCAGCAGTGAGTCAGCGCCCCAGGGTGAGCAGTTCTTC. Translated: CASSESAPQGEQFF.

This chain links TRBV7-8 with TRBJ1-1; weak D call: TRBD1 (6 bases). This CDR3 contains 16 residues. Trimming pared 8 bases from V and 0 bases from J, leaving 19 bases between. Germline lookup yields CDR1 SGHVS and CDR2 FQNEAQ. CDR3 bases: TGTGCCAGCTTGTTTAAGGGGGGCGGGGTGAACACTGAAGCTTTCTTT. It is translated as CASLFKGGGVNTEAFF.

The V gene is TRBV18, the J gene TRBJ2-2; the D is unclear. The CDR3 has 12 residues. V gave up 2 bases and J gave up 6 bases, with 4 bases separating them. Germline loops: CDR1 KGHSH, CDR2 LQKENI. CDR3 region: CASSPGSGELFF. DNA of the CDR3: TGTGCCAGCTCACCAGGTTCCGGGGAGCTGTTTTTT.

This chain links TRBV21-1 with TRBJ2-7; the listed D gene, TRBD1, was not tested against the DNA. TRBV21-1 is flagged as a pseudogene. CDR3 size: 17 residues. The CDR3 DNA is TGTGCCAGCAGCAAGGAGGGGGAGGGACAGGGAGGTTACGAGCAGTACTTC. The encoded protein is CASSKEGEGQGGYEQYF.

The chain employs TRBV15 and TRBJ2-1; tentatively, D is TRBD2 (6 bases). This CDR3 region has 16 residues. From germline, CDR1 is LNHNV and CDR2 YYDKDF (reference sequence). V was shortened by 0 bases and J by 5 bases, with 14 bases between the two germline ends. This chain's CDR3 is CATSRDRAGTHNEQFF. CDR3 nucleotides: TGTGCCACCAGCAGAGATCGGGCGGGAACCCACAATGAGCAGTTCTTC.

This clone has just a few counts. The CDR3 reads CASRPFRTGLNSPLHF. CDR3 coding DNA: TGTGCCAGCAGGCCCTTTCGGACAGGACTTAATTCACCCCTCCACTTT. The chain employs TRBV28 and TRBJ1-6; 7 nucleotides agree with TRBD1. Germline V gene data show CDR1 as MDHEN and CDR2 as SYDVKM. This CDR3 region has 16 residues. The J segment lost 6 bases and the V segment lost 6 bases, leaving 11 bases of the junction unmatched.

This chain joins TRBV4-2 and TRBJ2-4, with 7 bases lining up with TRBD2. The junction had 12 bases not matched to a gene; V was cut back by 4 bases and J by 0 bases. CDR3 length: 18 amino acids. Looked up from germline, CDR1 is LGHNA and CDR2 is YNFKEQ. CDR3 loop: CASSPTFRDYLAKNIQYF. The CDR3 bases are TGTGCCAGCAGCCCTACGTTTCGGGACTACCTAGCCAAAAACATTCAGTACTTC.

The V gene is TRBV14, the J gene TRBJ2-5, with TRBD2 matching 10 bases. V was pared by 4 bases and J by 5 bases, with 7 bases of the junction left unmatched. From germline, CDR1 is SGHDN and CDR2 FVKESK. The CDR3 extends over 15 amino acids. Here the CDR3 reads CASSRTSGIVETQYF. DNA for the CDR3: TGTGCCAGCAGCCGAACTAGCGGGATCGTGGAGACCCAGTACTTC.

Remarks on this clone: This CDR3 fails to terminate in the conserved phenylalanine or tryptophan, so it likely reflects a read error. The chain joins TRBV5-1 to TRBJ2-7, with a weak D call TRBD1 (6 bases). This CDR3 is 12 amino acids long. V lost 6 bases and J 2 bases, leaving 9 bases between the germline ends. Germline V CDR1 and CDR2: SGHRS, YFSETQ. The CDR3 DNA reads as TGCGCCAGCAACGGACAGCCCTACGAGCAGTACCTC. It encodes CASNGQPYEQYL.

This clone appeared once. The gene calls are TRBV7-2 and TRBJ2-7; TRBD1 is a possible D gene (5 bases). CDR1 and CDR2 (germline): SGHTA, FQGNSA. The CDR3 has 11 amino acids. V was pared by 5 bases and J by 5 bases, with 7 bases between. CDR3 sequence (DNA): TGTGCCAGCAGCCCAGGGAACGAGCAGTACTTC. Amino acids: CASSPGNEQYF. Variable domain in full (rest from reference TRBV7-2 and TRBJ2-7): GAGVSQSPSNKVTEKGKDVELRCDPISGHTALYWYRQSLGQGLEFLIYFQGNSAPDKSGLPSDRFSAERTGGSVSTLTIQRTQQEDSAVYLCASSPGNEQYFGPGTRLTVT.

The chain recombines TRBV6-1 with TRBJ2-1, with D uncertain. CDR3 length: 14 amino acids. CDR1 is MNHNS and CDR2 is SASEGT in the germline V gene. Trimming left V 0 bases short and J 6 bases short, with 9 bases between. The CDR3 nucleotides are TGTGCCAGCAGTGAAGCGGAACCTAGCAATGAGCAGTTCTTC. Translating it yields CASSEAEPSNEQFF.

This CDR3 is CASNLGLAGGIETQYF. DNA for the CDR3: TGTGCCAGCAACCTGGGACTAGCGGGAGGGATAGAGACCCAGTACTTC. The J gene is TRBJ2-5, the V gene TRBV2, with TRBD2 matching over 16 bases. The germline CDR1 and CDR2 sequences are SNHLY and FYNNEI. The J segment lost 4 bases and the V segment lost 7 bases, leaving 6 bases of the junction unmatched. The CDR3 is 16 residues long.